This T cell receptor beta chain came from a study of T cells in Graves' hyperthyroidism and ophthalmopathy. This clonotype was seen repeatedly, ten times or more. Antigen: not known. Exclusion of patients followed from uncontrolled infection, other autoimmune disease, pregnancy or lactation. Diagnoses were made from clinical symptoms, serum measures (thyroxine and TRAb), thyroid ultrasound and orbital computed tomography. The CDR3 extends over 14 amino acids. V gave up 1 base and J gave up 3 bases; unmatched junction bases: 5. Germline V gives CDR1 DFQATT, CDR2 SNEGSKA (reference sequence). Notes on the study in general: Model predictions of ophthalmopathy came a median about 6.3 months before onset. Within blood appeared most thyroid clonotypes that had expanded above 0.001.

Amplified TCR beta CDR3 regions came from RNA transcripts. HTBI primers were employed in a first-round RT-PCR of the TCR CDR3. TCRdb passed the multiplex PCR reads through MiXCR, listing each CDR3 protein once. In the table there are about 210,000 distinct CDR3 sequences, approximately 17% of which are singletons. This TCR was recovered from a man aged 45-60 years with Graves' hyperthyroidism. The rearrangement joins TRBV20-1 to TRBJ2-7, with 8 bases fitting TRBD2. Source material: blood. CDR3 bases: TGCAGTGCTAGAGTGGGTAGCGGGATCTACGAGCAGTACTTC. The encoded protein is CSARVGSGIYEQYF.